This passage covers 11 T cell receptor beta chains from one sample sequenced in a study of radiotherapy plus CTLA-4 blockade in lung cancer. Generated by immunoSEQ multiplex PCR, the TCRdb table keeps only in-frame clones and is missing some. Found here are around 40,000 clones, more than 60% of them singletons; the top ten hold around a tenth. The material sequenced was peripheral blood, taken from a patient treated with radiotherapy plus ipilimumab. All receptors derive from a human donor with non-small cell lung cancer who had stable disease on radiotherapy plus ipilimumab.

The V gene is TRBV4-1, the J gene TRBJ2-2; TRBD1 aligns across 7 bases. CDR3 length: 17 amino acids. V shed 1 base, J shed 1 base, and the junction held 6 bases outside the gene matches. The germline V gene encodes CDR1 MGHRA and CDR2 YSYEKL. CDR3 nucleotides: TGCGCCAGCAGCCAAGTTGCACGGACAGGGAACACCGGGGAGCTGTTTTTT. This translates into CASSQVARTGNTGELFF.

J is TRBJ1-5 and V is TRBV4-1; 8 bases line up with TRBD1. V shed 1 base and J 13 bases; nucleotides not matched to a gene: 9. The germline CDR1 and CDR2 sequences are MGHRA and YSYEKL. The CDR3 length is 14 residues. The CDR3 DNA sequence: TGCGCCAGCAGCCAAGCGGCAGGGGGCGGATCTCAGCATTTT. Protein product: CASSQAAGGGSQHF.

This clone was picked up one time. CDR3 sequence: CASSSDRAGYTF. As DNA, the CDR3 is TGTGCCAGCAGCTCAGACAGGGCTGGCTACACCTTC. The V gene is TRBV7-6, the J gene TRBJ1-2; 7 positions match TRBD1. This CDR3 comprises 12 residues. With 4 bases clipped from V and 7 bases from J, the junction kept 3 bases outside the gene matches. The germline V gene has CDR1 SGHVS and CDR2 FNYEAQ.

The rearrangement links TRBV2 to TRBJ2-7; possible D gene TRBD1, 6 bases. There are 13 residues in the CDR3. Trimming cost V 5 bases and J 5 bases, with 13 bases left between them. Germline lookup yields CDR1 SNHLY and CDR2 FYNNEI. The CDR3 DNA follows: TGTGCCAGCAGTCTTACAGGGTTCGACGAGCAGTACTTC. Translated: CASSLTGFDEQYF. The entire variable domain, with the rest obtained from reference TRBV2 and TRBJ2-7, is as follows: EPEVTQTPSHQVTQMGQEVILRCVPISNHLYFYWYRQILGQKVEFLVSFYNNEISEKSEIFDDQFSVERPDGSNFTLKIRSTKLEDSAMYFCASSLTGFDEQYFGPGTRLTVT.

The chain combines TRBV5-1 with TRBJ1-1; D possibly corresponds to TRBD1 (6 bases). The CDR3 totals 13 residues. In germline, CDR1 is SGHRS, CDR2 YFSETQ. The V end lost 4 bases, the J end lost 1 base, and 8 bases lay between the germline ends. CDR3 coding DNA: TGCGCCAGCAGCCTGACAGGGAACACTGAAGCTTTCTTT. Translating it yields CASSLTGNTEAFF.

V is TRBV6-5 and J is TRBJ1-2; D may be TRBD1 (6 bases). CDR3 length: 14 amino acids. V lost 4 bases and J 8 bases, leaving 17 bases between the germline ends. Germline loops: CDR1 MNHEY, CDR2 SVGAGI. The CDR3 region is CASSFSPPQGGYTF. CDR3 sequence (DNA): TGTGCCAGCAGTTTTTCCCCCCCTCAGGGGGGCTACACCTTC.

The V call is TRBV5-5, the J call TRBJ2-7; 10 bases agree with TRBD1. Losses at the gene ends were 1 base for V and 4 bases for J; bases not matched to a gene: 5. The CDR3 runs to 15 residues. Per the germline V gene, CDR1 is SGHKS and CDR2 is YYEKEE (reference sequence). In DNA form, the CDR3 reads TGTGCCAGCAGCTTGAGTGGGACAGGGGCATACGAGCAGTACTTC. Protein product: CASSLSGTGAYEQYF.

This CDR3 reads CASSYSTQGFGNTIYF. The CDR3 nucleotides read TGTGCCAGCAGTTACTCGACTCAGGGATTTGGAAACACCATATATTTT. The rearrangement joins TRBV6-6 to TRBJ1-3; tentative D call: TRBD1 (5 bases). The V gene lost 0 bases and the J gene lost 3 bases, with 12 bases spanning the gap. CDR3 length equals 16 residues. Per the germline V gene, CDR1 is MNHNY and CDR2 is SVGAGI (reference sequence).

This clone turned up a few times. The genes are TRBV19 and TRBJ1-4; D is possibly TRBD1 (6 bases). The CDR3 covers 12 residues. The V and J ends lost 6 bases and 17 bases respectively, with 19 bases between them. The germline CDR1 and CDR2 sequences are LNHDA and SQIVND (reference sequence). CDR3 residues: CASRMGASAIFF. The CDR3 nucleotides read TGTGCCAGTAGGATGGGGGCGTCAGCCATTTTTTTT.

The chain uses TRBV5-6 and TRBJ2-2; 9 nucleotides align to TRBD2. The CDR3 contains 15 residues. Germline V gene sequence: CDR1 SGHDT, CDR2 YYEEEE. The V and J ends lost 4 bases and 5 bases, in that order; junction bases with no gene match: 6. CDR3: CASSPTSGGTGELFF. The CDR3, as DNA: TGTGCCAGCAGCCCGACTAGCGGAGGAACCGGGGAGCTGTTTTTT.

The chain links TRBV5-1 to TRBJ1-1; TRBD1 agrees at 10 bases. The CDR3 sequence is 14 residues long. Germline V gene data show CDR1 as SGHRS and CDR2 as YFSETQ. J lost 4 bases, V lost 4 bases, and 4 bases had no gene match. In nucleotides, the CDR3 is TGCGCCAGCAGCCGGAGGACAGGGGGCACTGAAGCTTTCTTT. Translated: CASSRRTGGTEAFF.